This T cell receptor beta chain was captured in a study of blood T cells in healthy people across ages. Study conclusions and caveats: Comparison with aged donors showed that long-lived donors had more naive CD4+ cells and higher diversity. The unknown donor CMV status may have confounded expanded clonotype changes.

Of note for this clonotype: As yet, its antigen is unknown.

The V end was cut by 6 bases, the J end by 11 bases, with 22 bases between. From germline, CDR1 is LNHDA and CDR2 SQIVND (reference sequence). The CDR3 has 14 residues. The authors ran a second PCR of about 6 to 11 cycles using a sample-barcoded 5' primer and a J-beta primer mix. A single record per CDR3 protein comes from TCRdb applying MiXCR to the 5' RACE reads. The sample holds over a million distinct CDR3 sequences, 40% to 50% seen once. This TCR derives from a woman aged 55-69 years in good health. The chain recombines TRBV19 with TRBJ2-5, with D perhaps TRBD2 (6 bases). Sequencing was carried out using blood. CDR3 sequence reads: CASSTPGSLTKQYF. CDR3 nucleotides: TGTGCCAGTAGCACCCCCGGGAGTCTGACTAAGCAGTACTTC. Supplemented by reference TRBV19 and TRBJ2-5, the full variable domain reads DGGITQSPKYLFRKEGQNVTLSCEQNLNHDAMYWYRQDPGQGLRLIYYSQIVNDFQKGDIAEGYSVSREKKESFPLTVTSAQKNPTAFYLCASSTPGSLTKQYFGPGTRLLVL.